A selection of T cell receptor beta chains follows, all from one sample in a study of T cell repertoires in cytomegalovirus infection. TCRdb reprocessed the reads via MiXCR and lists one record per CDR3 protein. The sample contains some 600,000 distinct CDR3 sequences, around 24% of which appear only once. Specimen: CD8+ T cells from PBMCs. These receptor sequences come from a human donor in good health (CMV status not recorded). Some clones in this sample may be carry-over from other donors' samples. Both conserved end residues are part of each CDR3. Each record gives: clone size, D gene, J gene, V gene, CDR3 length, CDR3 DNA, CDR3 protein. The D gene is left open where the match is weak. Clone size is given for some rows only: seen once, a few or many times, or a class if the clone is expanded.

>few|NA|TRBJ2-7|TRBV6-5|12
TGTGCCAGCAGTCCCGACTGGGGCGAGCAGTACTTC
CASSPDWGEQYF
>NA|NA|TRBJ1-1|TRBV7-2|15
TGTGCCAGCAGCACTACCGGGACGGCGAACACTGAAGCTTTCTTT
CASSTTGTANTEAFF
>many|TRBD1|TRBJ1-6|TRBV7-9|16
TGTGCCAGCAGCCCACGGACAGGGGGCGCGGAATCACCCCTCCACTTT
CASSPRTGGAESPLHF
>few|NA|TRBJ2-4|TRBV10-3|11
TGTGCCATTAAACAGGGAAACATTCAGTACTTC
CAIKQGNIQYF
>few|NA|TRBJ1-1|TRBV15|14
TGTGCCACCAGCAGAGATCGCCAGGGCGCTGAAGCTTTCTTT
CATSRDRQGAEAFF
>few|NA|TRBJ1-5|TRBV20-1|11
TGCAGTGCTAGAGGAGGGGACCGGCAGCATTTT
CSARGGDRQHF
>NA|NA|TRBJ2-1|TRBV7-8|12
TGTGCCAGCAGCCCCCCGGGTATTGAGCAGTTCTTC
CASSPPGIEQFF
>NA|NA|TRBJ2-5|TRBV6-5|14
TGTGCCAGCAGTTCCCCATACTCGGGGGAGACCCAGTACTTC
CASSSPYSGETQYF
>NA|NA|TRBJ1-2|TRBV27|15
TGTGCCAGCAGTTCCTGGACAGATCTTAACTATGGCTACACCTTC
CASSSWTDLNYGYTF
>few|NA|TRBJ2-2|TRBV12-3/TRBV12-4|15
TGTGCCAGCATTACCCAGGGGTGGGGCACCGGGGAGCTGTTTTTT
CASITQGWGTGELFF
>NA|TRBD1|TRBJ2-1|TRBV7-2|14
TGTGCCAGCAGTTCGGACAGGGATTTAAATGAGCAGTTCTTC
CASSSDRDLNEQFF
>once|NA|TRBJ2-5|TRBV20-1|15
TGCAGTGCTAGAGATCACGAAGGGTCGGAAGAGACCCAGTACTTC
CSARDHEGSEETQYF
>NA|NA|TRBJ2-7|TRBV4-1|11
TGCGCCAGCAGCCAAATGTACGAGCAGTACTTC
CASSQMYEQYF
>few|NA|TRBJ2-4|TRBV20-1|10
TGCAGTGCCCAGGGGGGCATTCAGTACTTC
CSAQGGIQYF
>many|NA|TRBJ2-1|TRBV7-6|16
TGTGCCAGCAGCCCCGCCGGGCTAAGCTCCTACAATGAGCAGTTCTTC
CASSPAGLSSYNEQFF
>NA|NA|TRBJ2-2|TRBV27|12
TGTGCCAGCAGTACTTATCCCGGGGAGCTGTTTTTT
CASSTYPGELFF
>few|NA|TRBJ2-1|TRBV29-1|12
TGCAGCGTTCGCGGGGCCTACAATGAGCAGTTCTTC
CSVRGAYNEQFF
>many|NA|TRBJ1-1|TRBV5-6|12
TGTGCCAGCAGCTTACTAGACAGGGAAGCTTTCTTT
CASSLLDREAFF
>many|NA|TRBJ2-7|TRBV7-9|15
TGTGCCAGCAGCTTATTCGGGACCTTACCATACGAGCAGTACTTC
CASSLFGTLPYEQYF
>NA|NA|TRBJ2-6|TRBV2|15
TGTGCCAGCAGTGAAGGGTGGTCTGGGGCCAACGTCCTGACTTTC
CASSEGWSGANVLTF
>NA|TRBD2|TRBJ2-3|TRBV5-1|15
TGCGCCAGCAGCCCCATTAGCGGGGTCACAGATACGCAGTATTTT
CASSPISGVTDTQYF
>few|TRBD1|TRBJ2-7|TRBV10-3|16
TGTGCCATCAGTGAGTCTGGAAGGACAGGGTACTACGAGCAGTACTTC
CAISESGRTGYYEQYF
>few|NA|TRBJ1-1|TRBV5-1|13
TGCGCCAGCAGACTCAACGTTGGAACTGAAGCTTTCTTT
CASRLNVGTEAFF
>few|TRBD1|TRBJ2-5|TRBV6-1|15
TGTGCCAGCAGGGATCGACAGGGGAGGTCGGAGACCCAGTACTTC
CASRDRQGRSETQYF
>few|NA|TRBJ2-1|TRBV12-3/TRBV12-4|15
TGTGCCAGCAGTTCCGGGACGGGTGGAATCGATGAGCAGTTCTTC
CASSSGTGGIDEQFF
>NA|NA|TRBJ2-5|TRBV20-1|13
TGCAGTGCTCCGGGGAGCCCTCGGGAGACCCAGTACTTC
CSAPGSPRETQYF
>many|NA|TRBJ1-2|TRBV27|14
TGTGCCAGCAGTCTCACCGGGGGACTTAATGGCTACACCTTC
CASSLTGGLNGYTF
>NA|TRBD1|TRBJ2-2|TRBV3-1|12
TGTGCCAGCAGCCGACAGGGATGGGAGCTGTTTTTT
CASSRQGWELFF
>NA|NA|TRBJ2-1|TRBV20-1|16
TGCAGTGCTAGAGTCCCGCACAGCAACCCAAACAATGAGCAGTTCTTC
CSARVPHSNPNNEQFF
>NA|NA|TRBJ2-1|TRBV12-3/TRBV12-4|14
TGTGCCAGCAGTCGGGACCTGGGCTGGGATGAGCAGTTCTTC
CASSRDLGWDEQFF
>many|TRBD1|TRBJ1-6|TRBV7-2|16
TGTGCCAGCAGCGCCCGGCAGGGGGTTTTCCATTCACCCCTCCACTTT
CASSARQGVFHSPLHF
>NA|TRBD1|TRBJ2-7|TRBV15|17
TGTGCCACCAGTAGTCCCGGGACAGGGGACTGGAACTACGAGCAGTACTTC
CATSSPGTGDWNYEQYF
>few|NA|TRBJ1-1|TRBV6-4|11
TGTGCCAGCAGTGATGGCTCTGAAGCTTTCTTT
CASSDGSEAFF
>NA|NA|TRBJ2-5|TRBV7-9|16
TGTGCCAGCAGCTCCCCCCGGGCGGTTAGACAAGAGACCCAGTACTTC
CASSSPRAVRQETQYF
>few|TRBD2|TRBJ2-5|TRBV5-1|20
TGCGCCAGCAGCTTGATCCCATCAACAGGACTAGCGGGGGGTCAAGAGACCCAGTACTTC
CASSLIPSTGLAGGQETQYF
>few|NA|TRBJ1-2|TRBV20-1|10
TGCAGTGCTAGGTCGGTAGGCTACACCTTC
CSARSVGYTF
>few|NA|TRBJ2-1|TRBV28|15
TGTGCCAGCAGTTGGAGGGCAGGGGCAGGCAATGAGCAGTTCTTC
CASSWRAGAGNEQFF
>many|NA|TRBJ1-2|TRBV7-9|14
TGTGCCAGCAGCTTAAGGGACCTCCCCTATGGCTACACCTTC
CASSLRDLPYGYTF